The clone carrying this T cell receptor beta chain occurred many times. Time point noted: persistent/refractory GD, antithyroid drugs over 5 years with positive TRAb. Preparation of the TCR library used RNA extracted from PBMCs. V shed 6 bases and J shed 3 bases, with 11 bases lying between them. The CDR3 spans 13 residues. This sample was taken from a study of regulatory T cells in long-lasting Graves disease. iRepertoire HTBI primers and Arm-PCR of CDR3 regions built TCR beta libraries. In TCRdb, the multiplex PCR reads were re-called with MiXCR into one record per CDR3 protein. Of a few hundred thousand distinct CDR3 sequences in the sample, 20% to 25% were seen once.

The input for sequencing was peripheral blood mononuclear cells (PBMCs), taken when the disease was refractory, from a patient treated with antithyroid drugs. The receptor was isolated from a woman between 40 and 55 years old with Graves disease. This chain connects TRBV12-3 or TRBV12-4 to TRBJ1-2; D is ambiguous. The chain's CDR3 is CASSLFNHYGYTF. In nucleotides, the CDR3 is TGTGCCAGCAGCTTGTTTAACCACTATGGCTACACCTTC.